Here is one T cell receptor (beta chain) with its context. The target antigen is unknown. Profiled with immunoSEQ multiplex PCR; TCRdb holds only in-frame clones, not every one. In the table there are about 93,000 clones, approximately 78% of which are singletons. This sample was taken from a study of graft-versus-host responses after intestinal transplantation. Study information: Anti-thymocyte globulin served as induction for all recipients, who then took tacrolimus and steroids for approximately three years. Study-level points and caveats: Early post-transplant HvG declines were associated with peak circulating GvH clone levels. GvH clones detected in recipient marrow included some appearing first in ileum or blood.

Unmatched junction bases numbered 7, after V lost 3 bases and J lost 1 base. The CDR3 spans 18 residues. The V gene's germline CDR1 is PRHDT and CDR2 FYEKMQ (reference sequence). Sequencing used unstimulated CD4+ T cells sorted from spleen or lymph node cells, obtained before intestinal transplant. This clonotype originated in a human donor who received an intestinal transplant. This chain connects TRBV13 to TRBJ2-3; TRBD2 agrees at 13 bases. The CDR3 here is CASSLTSGRLLRTDTQYF. DNA for the CDR3: TGTGCCAGCAGCTTGACTAGCGGGAGGTTATTACGCACAGATACGCAGTATTTT.